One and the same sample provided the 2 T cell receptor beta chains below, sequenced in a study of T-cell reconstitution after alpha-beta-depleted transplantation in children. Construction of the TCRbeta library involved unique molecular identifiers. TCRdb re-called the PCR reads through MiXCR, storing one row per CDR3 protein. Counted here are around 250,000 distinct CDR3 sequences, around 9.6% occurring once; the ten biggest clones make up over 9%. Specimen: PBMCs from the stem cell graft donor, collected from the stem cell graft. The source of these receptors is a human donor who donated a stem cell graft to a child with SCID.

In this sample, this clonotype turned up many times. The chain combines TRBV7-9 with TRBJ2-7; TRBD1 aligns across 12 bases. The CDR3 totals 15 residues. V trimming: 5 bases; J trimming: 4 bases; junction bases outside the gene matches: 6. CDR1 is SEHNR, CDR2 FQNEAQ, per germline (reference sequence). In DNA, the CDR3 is TGTGCCAGCAGCCAGCCGGGACAGGGGGCGTACGAGCAGTACTTC. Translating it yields CASSQPGQGAYEQYF. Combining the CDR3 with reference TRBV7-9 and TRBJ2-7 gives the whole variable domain DTGVSQNPRHKITKRGQNVTFRCDPISEHNRLYWYRQTLGQGPEFLTYFQNEAQLEKSRLLSDRFSAERPKGSFSTLEIQRTEQGDSAMYLCASSQPGQGAYEQYFGPGTRLTVT.

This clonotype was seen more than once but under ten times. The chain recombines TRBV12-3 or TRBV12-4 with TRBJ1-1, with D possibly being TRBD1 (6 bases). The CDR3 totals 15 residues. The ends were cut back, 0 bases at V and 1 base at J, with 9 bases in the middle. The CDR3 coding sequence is TGTGCCAGCAGTTTAGCTGACAGGACGAACACTGAAGCTTTCTTT. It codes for CASSLADRTNTEAFF.